A selection of T cell receptor beta chains follows, all from one sample in a study of cytomegalovirus exposure and HLA in healthy donors. Some clones are missing from TCRdb's copy, which holds only in-frame ones; the method was immunoSEQ multiplex PCR. The sample holds around 200,000 clones, approximately 80% seen once. The sample taken for sequencing was PBMCs. These receptors originate from a woman between 35 and 50 years old in good health and CMV-seronegative. The CDR3 runs from the conserved cysteine through the conserved F or W. D genes are given only for firm matches. The size entry is marked missing in some rows and otherwise reads once, few, many or a size class.

D gene: NA; J gene: TRBJ1-6; clone size: few; V gene: TRBV6-6; CDR3 DNA: TGTGCCAGCAGTTACGGGGCAGCCGATTCACCCCTCCACTTT; CDR3 protein: CASSYGAADSPLHF
D gene: TRBD1; J gene: TRBJ1-2; clone size: NA; V gene: TRBV27; CDR3 DNA: TGTGCCAGCAGTCAAGAGACAGGGGGCGAGGTAGGCTATGGCTACACCTTC; CDR3 protein: CASSQETGGEVGYGYTF
D gene: NA; J gene: TRBJ2-5; clone size: NA; V gene: TRBV5-1; CDR3 DNA: TGCGCCAGCAGCTACAGCCAAGAGACCCAGTACTTC; CDR3 protein: CASSYSQETQYF
D gene: NA; J gene: TRBJ2-5; clone size: NA; V gene: TRBV5-1; CDR3 DNA: TGCGCCAGCAGCTTCTCAGGGGGAGGCGAGACCCAGTACTTC; CDR3 protein: CASSFSGGGETQYF
D gene: TRBD1; J gene: TRBJ1-5; clone size: NA; V gene: TRBV19; CDR3 DNA: TGTGCCAGTAGTGTTGACAGGGGCGGTCAGCCCCAGCATTTT; CDR3 protein: CASSVDRGGQPQHF
D gene: NA; J gene: TRBJ2-2; clone size: NA; V gene: TRBV9; CDR3 DNA: TGTGCCAGCAGCTTTGGATCCCGGGAGAACACCGGGGAGCTGTTTTTT; CDR3 protein: CASSFGSRENTGELFF
D gene: NA; J gene: TRBJ1-4; clone size: NA; V gene: TRBV5-1; CDR3 DNA: TGCGCCAGCAGCTTGGCGGGGGAGCTTGGGGAAAAACTGTTTTTT; CDR3 protein: CASSLAGELGEKLFF
D gene: NA; J gene: TRBJ1-3; clone size: NA; V gene: TRBV6-6; CDR3 DNA: TGTGCCAGCAGTTTATCTGGAAACACCATATATTTT; CDR3 protein: CASSLSGNTIYF
D gene: TRBD1; J gene: TRBJ1-1; clone size: NA; V gene: TRBV6-5; CDR3 DNA: TGTGCCAGCAGTTTACAGGGGAGTGACACTGAAGCTTTCTTT; CDR3 protein: CASSLQGSDTEAFF
D gene: NA; J gene: TRBJ2-3; clone size: once; V gene: TRBV6-5; CDR3 DNA: TGTGCCAGCAGTCAAGGACAGCGGTCAGATACGCAGTATTTT; CDR3 protein: CASSQGQRSDTQYF
D gene: NA; J gene: TRBJ2-3; clone size: NA; V gene: TRBV5-4; CDR3 DNA: TGTGCCAGCAGCTTGCTACTAACTGGTACGCAGTATTTT; CDR3 protein: CASSLLLTGTQYF
D gene: TRBD1; J gene: TRBJ2-2; clone size: NA; V gene: TRBV6-6; CDR3 DNA: TGTGCCAGCAGTTATAGACAGGGGAAACACACCGGGGAGCTGTTTTTT; CDR3 protein: CASSYRQGKHTGELFF
D gene: TRBD2; J gene: TRBJ2-3; clone size: NA; V gene: TRBV5-6; CDR3 DNA: TGTGCCAGCAGCTCCCCGGGACTAGGGGATACGCAGTATTTT; CDR3 protein: CASSSPGLGDTQYF
D gene: NA; J gene: TRBJ1-2; clone size: NA; V gene: TRBV7-6; CDR3 DNA: TGTGCCAGCAGCTCCTCGACAGGCAACTATGGCTACACCTTC; CDR3 protein: CASSSSTGNYGYTF
D gene: TRBD2; J gene: TRBJ2-3; clone size: NA; V gene: TRBV7-2; CDR3 DNA: TGTGCCAGCAGCGTAGAGAGCGGGAGGGGTGGTTTGGATACGCAGTATTTT; CDR3 protein: CASSVESGRGGLDTQYF
D gene: NA; J gene: TRBJ1-1; clone size: NA; V gene: TRBV5-1; CDR3 DNA: TGCGCCAGCAGCTTTCAACAGAACACTGAAGCTTTCTTT; CDR3 protein: CASSFQQNTEAFF
D gene: TRBD1; J gene: TRBJ2-7; clone size: NA; V gene: TRBV6-5; CDR3 DNA: TGTGCCAGCAGTTACGGACAGGGGGCCCCACCACAGTACTTC; CDR3 protein: CASSYGQGAPPQYF
D gene: TRBD1; J gene: TRBJ2-2; clone size: NA; V gene: TRBV5-6; CDR3 DNA: TGTGCCAGCAGCTTTCAGGGGGCCGCCGGGGAGCTGTTTTTT; CDR3 protein: CASSFQGAAGELFF
D gene: NA; J gene: TRBJ2-1; clone size: NA; V gene: TRBV29-1; CDR3 DNA: TGCAGCGTTGTAGGCGGCAATGAGCAGTTCTTC; CDR3 protein: CSVVGGNEQFF
D gene: NA; J gene: TRBJ1-1; clone size: NA; V gene: TRBV7-9; CDR3 DNA: TGTGCCAGCAGCATACAGGTGGACACTGAAGCTTTCTTT; CDR3 protein: CASSIQVDTEAFF
D gene: NA; J gene: TRBJ1-1; clone size: NA; V gene: TRBV4-1; CDR3 DNA: TGCGCCAGCAGCCAAGATTTGGCAGGGGCTGGGAGCACTGAAGCTTTCTTT; CDR3 protein: CASSQDLAGAGSTEAFF
D gene: TRBD1; J gene: TRBJ1-5; clone size: NA; V gene: TRBV7-9; CDR3 DNA: TGTGCCAGCAGTCCGGGGACAGGGGAAAACCAGCCCCAGCATTTT; CDR3 protein: CASSPGTGENQPQHF
D gene: TRBD1; J gene: TRBJ1-2; clone size: NA; V gene: TRBV2; CDR3 DNA: TGTGCCAGCAGTGGCCGGGACAGGGGATACGGCTACACCTTC; CDR3 protein: CASSGRDRGYGYTF
D gene: NA; J gene: TRBJ2-6; clone size: NA; V gene: TRBV12-5; CDR3 DNA: TGTGCTAGTGGTTTGGGGCGGACAGGGGCCAACGTCCTGACTTTC; CDR3 protein: CASGLGRTGANVLTF
D gene: TRBD1; J gene: TRBJ1-4; clone size: NA; V gene: TRBV9; CDR3 DNA: TGTGCCAGCAGCCTCGGGACAGTTGCAACTAATGAAAAACTGTTTTTT; CDR3 protein: CASSLGTVATNEKLFF
D gene: NA; J gene: TRBJ1-1; clone size: NA; V gene: TRBV19; CDR3 DNA: TGTGCCAGTAGTATAGACAGGGGCGTCACTGAAGCTTTCTTT; CDR3 protein: CASSIDRGVTEAFF
D gene: TRBD1; J gene: TRBJ2-3; clone size: NA; V gene: TRBV7-9; CDR3 DNA: TGTGCCAGCAGCTCGCCCCCCGGGACAGGGATCACAGATACGCAGTATTTT; CDR3 protein: CASSSPPGTGITDTQYF
D gene: TRBD1; J gene: TRBJ1-1; clone size: NA; V gene: TRBV7-3; CDR3 DNA: TGTGCCAGCAGCGAGGGGACAGCCTCGAAAGAAGCTTTCTTT; CDR3 protein: CASSEGTASKEAFF
D gene: NA; J gene: TRBJ2-1; clone size: once; V gene: TRBV15; CDR3 DNA: TGTGCCACCAGCAGAGCGACAGCGAGTGAGCAGTTCTTC; CDR3 protein: CATSRATASEQFF
D gene: TRBD2; J gene: TRBJ2-3; clone size: NA; V gene: TRBV27; CDR3 DNA: TGTGCCAGCAGTCAAAGACTAGCTCGGGGTTTTGCAGATACGCAGTATTTT; CDR3 protein: CASSQRLARGFADTQYF
D gene: NA; J gene: TRBJ2-7; clone size: NA; V gene: TRBV19; CDR3 DNA: TGTGCCAGTAGTATAACGAGTCAGGGTGGATACGAGCAGTACTTC; CDR3 protein: CASSITSQGGYEQYF
D gene: TRBD2; J gene: TRBJ2-3; clone size: NA; V gene: TRBV5-4; CDR3 DNA: TGTGCCAGCAGCTTGAGCGGGGCCGGCACAGATACGCAGTATTTT; CDR3 protein: CASSLSGAGTDTQYF
D gene: TRBD1; J gene: TRBJ2-7; clone size: NA; V gene: TRBV6-5; CDR3 DNA: TGTGCCAGCACCTCGGTGGGACAGGGATACGAGCAGTACTTC; CDR3 protein: CASTSVGQGYEQYF
D gene: TRBD2; J gene: TRBJ2-5; clone size: NA; V gene: TRBV5-6; CDR3 DNA: TGTGCCAGCAGCTTGTTCGGACTAGCGTCACAGGAGACCCAGTACTTC; CDR3 protein: CASSLFGLASQETQYF
D gene: NA; J gene: TRBJ1-1; clone size: NA; V gene: TRBV30; CDR3 DNA: TGTGCCTGGGCCAGAACTGAAGCTTTCTTT; CDR3 protein: CAWARTEAFF
D gene: NA; J gene: TRBJ2-2; clone size: few; V gene: TRBV5-1; CDR3 DNA: TGCGCCAGCAGCTTGGCACAGGACACCGGGGAGCTGTTTTTT; CDR3 protein: CASSLAQDTGELFF
D gene: NA; J gene: TRBJ1-1; clone size: NA; V gene: TRBV19; CDR3 DNA: TGTGCCAGTAGTCTATATAGGGGCAACACTGAAGCTTTCTTT; CDR3 protein: CASSLYRGNTEAFF
D gene: TRBD1; J gene: TRBJ1-2; clone size: NA; V gene: TRBV2; CDR3 DNA: TGTGCCAGCAGTGACGGACAGGGGCACTATGGCTACACCTTC; CDR3 protein: CASSDGQGHYGYTF
D gene: NA; J gene: TRBJ1-6; clone size: NA; V gene: TRBV9; CDR3 DNA: TGTGCCAGCAGCAGACAGGAGTATAGGTCACCCCTCCACTTT; CDR3 protein: CASSRQEYRSPLHF
D gene: NA; J gene: TRBJ2-7; clone size: once; V gene: TRBV5-6; CDR3 DNA: TGTGCCAGCAGCCTTGGAGGGACCGCGACCTACGAGCAGTACTTC; CDR3 protein: CASSLGGTATYEQYF
D gene: NA; J gene: TRBJ1-1; clone size: few; V gene: TRBV5-1; CDR3 DNA: TGCGCCAGTAAGGAGGCCACGAACACTGAAGCTTTCTTT; CDR3 protein: CASKEATNTEAFF
D gene: TRBD1; J gene: TRBJ1-2; clone size: NA; V gene: TRBV28; CDR3 DNA: TGTGCCAGCAGTTTAGGGGGACAGCCAGTCTATGGCTACACCTTC; CDR3 protein: CASSLGGQPVYGYTF
D gene: NA; J gene: TRBJ2-2; clone size: few; V gene: TRBV2; CDR3 DNA: TGTGCCAGCAGTGTGGTTGGGCAGACCGGGGAGCTGTTTTTT; CDR3 protein: CASSVVGQTGELFF
D gene: NA; J gene: TRBJ2-1; clone size: NA; V gene: TRBV9; CDR3 DNA: TGTGCCAGCAGCGGTCGCTACAATGAGCAGTTCTTC; CDR3 protein: CASSGRYNEQFF
D gene: NA; J gene: TRBJ2-3; clone size: once; V gene: TRBV10-1; CDR3 DNA: TGCGCCAGCAGTACCCGGGACACGGGCACAGATACGCAGTATTTT; CDR3 protein: CASSTRDTGTDTQYF